This T cell receptor (beta chain) was profiled in a study of siplizumab effects on memory and regulatory T cells. Overall study findings and caveats: Mean Treg-derived proportions of mappable alloreactive CD4+ clones were 55% to 75% for siplizumab and 25% to 30% for controls. In unstimulated cells, naive T cells appeared more diverse than memory T cells and seemed major alloresponse contributors. Siplizumab cultures yielded proliferating Tregs whose suppressive function was not confirmed.

Trimming shortened V by 0 bases and J by 11 bases, and 8 bases separated the two germline ends. Germline V lookup: CDR1 SNHLY, CDR2 FYNNEI. The CDR3 is 11 residues long. TCR templates numbering 95,000 to 100,000 were assayed per sample. Generated by immunoSEQ multiplex PCR, the TCRdb table keeps only in-frame clones and is missing some. Of some 90,000 clones in the sample, about nine tenths were seen once. Regarding this clone: Its antigen is currently unknown.

This chain uses TRBV2 with TRBJ2-7, with D unresolved. The receptor was isolated from a human donor in good health. The sample was CD4+ T cells sorted from blood. Here the CDR3 DNA reads TGTGCCAGCAGTGAAGCCGACAAGAAGTACTTC. The encoded protein is CASSEADKKYF.